The 31 T cell receptor beta chains reported below all come from one sample, sequenced in a study of cytomegalovirus exposure and HLA in healthy donors. PCR involved 60 Vbeta and 13 Jbeta primers. Repertoires were generated with immunoSEQ multiplex PCR, while TCRdb's copy carries only in-frame clones and drops some. The repertoire has approximately 150,000 clones, roughly 80% of them found once; the top ten carry about 4%. Sequenced input: PBMCs. The receptors originated from a human donor in good health.

The chain combines TRBV13 with TRBJ1-1; D might be TRBD1 (6 bases). The CDR3 is made up of 13 amino acids. CDR1 is PRHDT and CDR2 is FYEKMQ in the germline V gene (reference sequence). V was cut by 3 bases and J by 6 bases, with 11 bases left in between. DNA of the CDR3: TGTGCCAGCAGCTTCATGGGGGCGGCTGAAGCTTTCTTT. This encodes CASSFMGAAEAFF.

V and J are TRBV7-9 and TRBJ2-5, with D perhaps TRBD2 (5 bases). Trimming pared 1 base from V and 4 bases from J, leaving 10 bases between. The CDR3 sequence is 14 residues long. CDR1 and CDR2 from the germline V gene are SEHNR and FQNEAQ (reference sequence). The CDR3 loop reads CASSLGGSAETQYF. CDR3 bases: TGTGCCAGCAGCTTAGGTGGTAGCGCAGAGACCCAGTACTTC.

The chain joins TRBV6-1 to TRBJ2-1; 9 bases align to TRBD1. Germline V CDR1 and CDR2: MNHNS, SASEGT. Unmatched junction bases numbered 10, after V lost 4 bases and J lost 6 bases. This CDR3 is built from 16 residues. CDR3 sequence (DNA): TGTGCCAGCAGTGCCGCCGCTGGACAGGGGAGCAATGAGCAGTTCTTC. It yields the protein CASSAAAGQGSNEQFF.

This clone was counted once. The chain couples TRBV28 to TRBJ2-7, with 7 bases lining up with TRBD2. Germline CDR1 reads MDHEN; CDR2 reads SYDVKM. Losses at the gene ends were 4 bases for V and 7 bases for J; bases not matched to a gene: 10. The CDR3 consists of 14 residues. The CDR3 DNA reads as TGTGCCAGCAGTTCCGCGGGGGTCTTGGGGGAGCAGTACTTC. This sequence encodes CASSSAGVLGEQYF.

On this clone itself: One junction end disagrees with the germline gene, perhaps due to a read error. The V gene is TRBV12-5, the J gene TRBJ2-7, with TRBD2 as a possible D gene (5 bases). CDR3 size: 11 residues. Germline V CDR1 and CDR2: LGHNT, FRNRAP. The CDR3 reads CASGSGLEEYF. Written as DNA, the CDR3 is TGTGCTAGTGGTTCAGGACTCGAGGAGTACTTC.

The rearrangement uses TRBV18 and TRBJ2-5, with 9 bases that match TRBD1. V lost 2 bases and J lost 2; bases outside the gene matches: 12. CDR1 and CDR2 from the germline V gene are KGHSH and LQKENI. The CDR3 length is 18 residues. CDR3 nucleotide sequence: TGTGCCAGCTCACCAATCAACTCACAGGGGGCCATACAAGAGACCCAGTACTTC. Its translation: CASSPINSQGAIQETQYF.

This chain uses TRBV6-5 with TRBJ2-7; 8 bases align to TRBD1. Germline assignment: CDR1 MNHEY and CDR2 SVGAGI. V dropped 6 bases and J dropped 0; count of bases not matched to a gene: 4. This CDR3 is 14 amino acids long. The chain's CDR3 is CASRMGTGSYEQYF. The DNA for the CDR3 is TGTGCCAGCAGGATGGGGACAGGCTCCTACGAGCAGTACTTC.

This clone has a single count. The V and J genes are TRBV5-4 and TRBJ2-3; no clear D gene. This CDR3 spans 14 amino acids. V lost 3 bases and J 2 bases, leaving 10 bases between the germline ends. CDR1 and CDR2 from the germline V gene are SGHNT and YYREEE (reference sequence). In nucleotides, the CDR3 is TGTGCCAGCAGCTACGCAGGATCCACAGATACGCAGTATTTT. Its protein product is CASSYAGSTDTQYF.

The chain has TRBV30 and TRBJ2-2; the match to TRBD2 covers 7 bases. V shed 7 bases, J shed 4 bases, and the junction held 12 bases outside the gene matches. Germline-derived CDR1 and CDR2 are GTSNPN and SVGIG (reference sequence). The CDR3 covers 15 residues. The CDR3 sequence is CAYYFSGWCTGELFF. CDR3 coding DNA: TGTGCCTACTACTTTAGCGGGTGGTGCACCGGGGAGCTGTTTTTT.

V gene TRBV5-6 combines with J gene TRBJ1-2, with 10 bases aligning to TRBD1. The V gene end was trimmed by 7 bases and the J gene end by 6 bases; junction bases not matched to a gene: 12. Germline CDR1 SGHDT, CDR2 YYEEEE. There are 15 residues in the CDR3. As DNA, the CDR3 is TGTGCCAGCGACCGGGACAGGGGTTCTCGAGATGGCTACACCTTC. It translates to CASDRDRGSRDGYTF.

The chain uses TRBV4-2 and TRBJ2-5, with D unresolved. Germline assignment: CDR1 LGHNA and CDR2 YNFKEQ. The ends were cut back, 0 bases at V and 8 bases at J, with 7 bases in the middle. The CDR3 extends over 12 amino acids. CDR3 nucleotides: TGTGCCAGCAGCCAAGACTGGGCAACCCAGTACTTC. It yields the protein CASSQDWATQYF.

The chain links TRBV2 to TRBJ1-5; D ambiguous. Per germline, CDR1 SNHLY and CDR2 FYNNEI. This CDR3 has 12 residues. Deletions cut 5 bases from V and 8 bases from J, with 10 bases between. The CDR3 loop is CASSTETEPQHF. The CDR3 DNA sequence: TGTGCCAGCAGTACAGAGACGGAGCCCCAGCATTTT.

A few counts support this clone. The J gene is TRBJ1-1, the V gene TRBV5-6, with 8 nucleotides matching TRBD1. This CDR3 is 14 amino acids long. Germline CDR1 and CDR2: SGHDT and YYEEEE. J gave up 1 base and V 3 bases, and 2 bases lay outside the gene matches. CDR3 DNA: TGTGCCAGCAGCTGGACAGGGCGGAACACTGAAGCTTTCTTT. Translation gives CASSWTGRNTEAFF.

CDR3: CASSYSGDNNEQFF. CDR3 in DNA: TGTGCCAGCAGTTACTCTGGGGACAACAATGAGCAGTTCTTC. The chain has TRBV6-5 and TRBJ2-1, with D possibly TRBD1 on 6 matching bases. The V gene's germline CDR1 is MNHEY and CDR2 SVGAGI. The V and J ends lost 0 bases and 5 bases respectively, with 8 bases between them. The CDR3 runs 14 residues.

The V and J genes are TRBV9 and TRBJ1-1; 8 bases line up with TRBD1. CDR3 length: 13 residues. The V and J ends lost 7 bases and 3 bases, in that order; junction bases with no gene match: 5. Per germline, CDR1 SGDLS and CDR2 YYNGEE. The CDR3 DNA follows: TGTGCCAGCCCAAAGACAGGGGACACTGAAGCTTTCTTT. Translating it yields CASPKTGDTEAFF.

The CDR3 spells CASSYDPQARGYTF. The CDR3 DNA reads TGTGCCAGCAGTTACGACCCCCAGGCTCGGGGCTACACCTTC. The chain joins TRBV6-5 to TRBJ1-2; D uncertain. Germline CDR1 is MNHEY and CDR2 is SVGAGI. CDR3 length: 14 amino acids. Trimming took 2 bases from V and 8 from J, leaving 15 bases between them.

This CDR3 reads CASSQLTGGNEKLFF. CDR3 nucleotide sequence: TGCGCCAGCAGCCAATTGACAGGGGGTAATGAAAAACTGTTTTTT. The chain is built from TRBV4-1 and TRBJ1-4; 9 nucleotides line up with TRBD1. V trimming: 2 bases; J trimming: 4 bases; junction bases outside the gene matches: 2. Looked up from germline, CDR1 is MGHRA and CDR2 is YSYEKL. This CDR3 comprises 15 residues.

This sequence joins TRBV7-2 and TRBJ1-2, with D tentatively TRBD1 (6 bases). The germline V gene has CDR1 SGHTA and CDR2 FQGNSA. The CDR3 length is 14 residues. Trimming stripped 7 bases from V and 7 bases from J, with 19 bases between. CDR3 in amino acids: CASTQGGVGGGYTF. The CDR3 coding sequence is TGTGCCAGCACTCAAGGGGGGGTAGGGGGTGGCTACACCTTC.

The genes are TRBV19 and TRBJ2-1, with a possible D match to TRBD2 (5 bases). The CDR3 has 14 residues. V was pared by 2 bases and J by 3 bases, with 8 bases between. CDR1 is LNHDA and CDR2 is SQIVND in the germline V gene (reference sequence). The CDR3 spells CASSITSGYNEQFF. Here the CDR3 DNA reads TGTGCCAGTAGTATAACAAGCGGCTACAATGAGCAGTTCTTC.

The gene calls are TRBV19 and TRBJ2-3, with D tentatively TRBD2 (6 bases). Germline CDR1 and CDR2: LNHDA and SQIVND (reference sequence). V lost 6 bases and J 3 bases, leaving 10 bases between the germline ends. The CDR3 is 13 residues long. The CDR3 here is CASSTGATDTQYF. The CDR3 DNA follows: TGTGCCAGTAGCACGGGAGCTACAGATACGCAGTATTTT.

The rearrangement uses TRBV28 and TRBJ2-7; TRBD1 matches 7 bases. The V and J ends lost 6 bases and 4 bases, in that order; junction bases with no gene match: 12. The CDR3 extends over 15 amino acids. Germline loops: CDR1 MDHEN, CDR2 SYDVKM. The CDR3 DNA reads as TGTGCCAGCAGGTCTCCCAGGGGGATCACTTACGAGCAGTACTTC. It yields the protein CASRSPRGITYEQYF. Variable domain in full (rest from reference TRBV28 and TRBJ2-7): DVKVTQSSRYLVKRTGEKVFLECVQDMDHENMFWYRQDPGLGLRLIYFSYDVKMKEKGDIPEGYSVSREKKERFSLILESASTNQTSMYLCASRSPRGITYEQYFGPGTRLTVT.

This rearrangement joins TRBV7-9 to TRBJ1-4; perhaps TRBD1 as D (6 bases). The CDR3 length is 15 residues. Germline CDR1 SEHNR, CDR2 FQNEAQ (reference sequence). V was pared by 5 bases and J by 4 bases, with 14 bases between. The DNA of the CDR3 is TGTGCCAGCAGCCCCTACAGGGCCGATAATGAAAAACTGTTTTTT. It yields the protein CASSPYRADNEKLFF. Full variable domain (outside the CDR3, taken from reference TRBV7-9 and TRBJ1-4): DTGVSQNPRHKITKRGQNVTFRCDPISEHNRLYWYRQTLGQGPEFLTYFQNEAQLEKSRLLSDRFSAERPKGSFSTLEIQRTEQGDSAMYLCASSPYRADNEKLFFGSGTQLSVL.

J is TRBJ2-7 and V is TRBV7-9; 8 nucleotides align to TRBD1. The CDR3 contains 13 residues. Trimming cost V 1 base and J 12 bases; bases outside gene matches: 8. Germline CDR1 and CDR2: SEHNR and FQNEAQ (reference sequence). CDR3 residues: CASSLETGQGGYF. Here the CDR3 DNA reads TGTGCCAGCAGCTTAGAAACAGGACAGGGAGGGTACTTC.

This clone has a single count. The CDR3 DNA reads as TGTGCCAGCAGCTTACAGATGGGGCGGGAGGGCCGTGAGACCCAGTACTTC. Residues: CASSLQMGREGRETQYF. This chain connects TRBV7-9 to TRBJ2-5, with 9 bases matching TRBD2. Trimming at V came to 2 bases and at J to 5 bases, leaving 12 bases not matched to a gene. The V gene's germline CDR1 is SEHNR and CDR2 FQNEAQ (reference sequence). The CDR3 is 17 residues long.

A word on this clone: A junction boundary mismatches the germline segment, possibly from a read error. This sequence joins TRBV7-9 and TRBJ2-1; D might be TRBD1 (6 bases). CDR1 is SEHNR, CDR2 FQNEAQ, per germline (reference sequence). There are 16 residues in the CDR3. The CDR3 DNA reads TGTTCCAGCAGCGGAGCCCTCAGGACAGCTTACAATGAGCAGTTCTTC. Translation gives CSSSGALRTAYNEQFF.

The rearrangement links TRBV6-1 to TRBJ1-1, with TRBD1 matching 8 bases. Trimming took 5 bases from V and 3 from J; bases not matched to a gene: 5. The CDR3 loop spans 14 amino acids. Germline CDR1 is MNHNS and CDR2 is SASEGT. CDR3 region: CASSTRQGYTEAFF. As DNA, the CDR3 is TGTGCCAGCAGTACCCGACAGGGGTACACTGAAGCTTTCTTT.

The rearrangement links TRBV19 to TRBJ1-2; possible D gene TRBD1, 5 bases. The germline V gene has CDR1 LNHDA and CDR2 SQIVND (reference sequence). The CDR3 spans 17 residues. Trimming cost V 5 bases and J 3 bases, with 22 bases left between them. CDR3 residues: CASSPHRGEVGHYGYTF. In nucleotides, the CDR3 is TGTGCCAGTAGTCCCCACCGGGGGGAGGTGGGTCACTATGGCTACACCTTC.

The gene calls are TRBV7-8 and TRBJ1-2; TRBD1 matches 8 bases. The CDR3 has 14 amino acids. Losses at the gene ends were 5 bases for V and 4 bases for J; bases not matched to a gene: 6. Germline loops: CDR1 SGHVS, CDR2 FQNEAQ. CDR3 residues: CASSTRDRPYGYTF. The CDR3 DNA sequence: TGTGCCAGCAGCACGCGGGACAGGCCCTATGGCTACACCTTC. The whole variable domain, filled in from reference TRBV7-8 and TRBJ1-2, reads GAGVSQSPRYKVAKRGQDVALRCDPISGHVSLFWYQQALGQGPEFLTYFQNEAQLDKSGLPSDRFFAERPEGSVSTLKIQRTQQEDSAVYLCASSTRDRPYGYTFGSGTRLTVV.

This sequence joins TRBV28 and TRBJ1-5; 8 bases are a match to TRBD1. Germline V CDR1 and CDR2: MDHEN, SYDVKM. The length of the CDR3 is 13 residues. After removal of 8 bases from V and 7 bases from J, the junction contained 7 bases not matched to a gene. CDR3 region: CASRQGWVQPQHF. For the CDR3, the DNA is TGTGCCAGCCGACAGGGGTGGGTGCAGCCCCAGCATTTT.

V and J are TRBV13 and TRBJ2-7, with D possibly matching TRBD1 (6 bases). The CDR3 covers 13 residues. Germline CDR1 and CDR2: PRHDT and FYEKMQ (reference sequence). The V end was cut by 11 bases, the J end by 0 bases, with 14 bases between. The CDR3 bases are TGTGCCTCAGGACAGAGGAGCTCCTACGAGCAGTACTTC. Its protein is CASGQRSSYEQYF.

This clone was seen a few times. This chain uses TRBV29-1 with TRBJ1-5, with a possible D match to TRBD1 (5 bases). This CDR3 spans 13 amino acids. Trimming cost V 7 bases and J 7 bases, with 17 bases left between them. Per the germline V gene, CDR1 is SQVTM and CDR2 is ANQGSEA. CDR3 DNA sequence: TGCAGCGGGGGGGAAAGACCGGGACAGCCCCAGCATTTT. Translating gives CSGGERPGQPQHF.